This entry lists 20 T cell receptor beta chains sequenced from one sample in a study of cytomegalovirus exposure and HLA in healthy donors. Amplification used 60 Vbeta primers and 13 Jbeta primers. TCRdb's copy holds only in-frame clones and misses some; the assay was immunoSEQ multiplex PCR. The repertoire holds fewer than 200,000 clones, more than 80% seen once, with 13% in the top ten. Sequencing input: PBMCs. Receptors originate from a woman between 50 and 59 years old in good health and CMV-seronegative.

In DNA form, the CDR3 reads TGTGCCACCAGCAGAGATATCGACAGGTTGACCTACGAGCAGTACTTC. This gives the protein CATSRDIDRLTYEQYF. The rearrangement joins TRBV15 to TRBJ2-7; a possible D gene is TRBD1 (6 bases). The CDR3 has 16 amino acids. Germline V CDR1 and CDR2: LNHNV, YYDKDF (reference sequence). The V end was cut by 0 bases, the J end by 2 bases, with 14 bases between.

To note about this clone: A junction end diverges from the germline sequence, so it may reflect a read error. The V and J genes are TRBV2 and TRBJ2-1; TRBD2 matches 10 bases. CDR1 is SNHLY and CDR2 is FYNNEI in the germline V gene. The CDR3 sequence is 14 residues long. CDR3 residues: CASREGLADKEQFF. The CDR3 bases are TGTGCCAGCAGGGAAGGACTAGCGGACAAAGAGCAGTTCTTC.

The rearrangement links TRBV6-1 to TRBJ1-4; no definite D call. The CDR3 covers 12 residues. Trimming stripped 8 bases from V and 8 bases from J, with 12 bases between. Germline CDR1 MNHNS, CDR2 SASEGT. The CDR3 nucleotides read TGTGCCAGCGGCTCAACTAGAGAAAAACTGTTTTTT. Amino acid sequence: CASGSTREKLFF.

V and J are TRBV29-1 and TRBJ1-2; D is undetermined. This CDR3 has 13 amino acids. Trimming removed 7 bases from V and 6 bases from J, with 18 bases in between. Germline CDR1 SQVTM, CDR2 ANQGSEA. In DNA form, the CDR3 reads TGCAGCGCCACCCGGACTCAAAAGGATGGCTACACCTTC. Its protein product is CSATRTQKDGYTF.

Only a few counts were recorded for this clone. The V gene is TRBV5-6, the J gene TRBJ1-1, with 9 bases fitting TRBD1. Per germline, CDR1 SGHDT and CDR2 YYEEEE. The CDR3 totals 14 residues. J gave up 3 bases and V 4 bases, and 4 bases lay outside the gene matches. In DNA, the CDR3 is TGTGCCAGCAGCACAGGGGGCAAGGACACTGAAGCTTTCTTT. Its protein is CASSTGGKDTEAFF.

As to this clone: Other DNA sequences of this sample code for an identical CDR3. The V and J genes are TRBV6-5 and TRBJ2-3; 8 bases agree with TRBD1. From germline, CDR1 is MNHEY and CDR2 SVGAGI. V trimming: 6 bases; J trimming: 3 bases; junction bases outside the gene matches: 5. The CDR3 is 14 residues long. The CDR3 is CASSLDRGTDTQYF. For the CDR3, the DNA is TGTGCCAGCAGCCTAGACAGGGGAACAGATACGCAGTATTTT.

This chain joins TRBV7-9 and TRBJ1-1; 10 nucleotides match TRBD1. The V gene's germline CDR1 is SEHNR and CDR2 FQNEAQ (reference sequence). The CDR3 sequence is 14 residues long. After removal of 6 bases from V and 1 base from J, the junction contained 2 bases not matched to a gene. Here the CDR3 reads CASRGTGENTEAFF. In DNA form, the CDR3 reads TGTGCCAGCAGAGGGACAGGGGAGAACACTGAAGCTTTCTTT.

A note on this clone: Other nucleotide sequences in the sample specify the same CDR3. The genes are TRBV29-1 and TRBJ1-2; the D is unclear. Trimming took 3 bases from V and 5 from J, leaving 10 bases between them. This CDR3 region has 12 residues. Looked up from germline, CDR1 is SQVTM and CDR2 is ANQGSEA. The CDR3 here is CSVEVRGYGYTF. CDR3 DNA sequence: TGCAGCGTTGAGGTCCGCGGATATGGCTACACCTTC.

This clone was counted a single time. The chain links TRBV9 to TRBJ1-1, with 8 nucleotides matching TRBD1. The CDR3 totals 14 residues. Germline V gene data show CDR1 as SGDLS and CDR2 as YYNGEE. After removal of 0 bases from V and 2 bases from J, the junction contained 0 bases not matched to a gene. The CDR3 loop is CASSVAGGNTEAFF. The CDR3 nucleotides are TGTGCCAGCAGCGTAGCAGGGGGCAACACTGAAGCTTTCTTT.

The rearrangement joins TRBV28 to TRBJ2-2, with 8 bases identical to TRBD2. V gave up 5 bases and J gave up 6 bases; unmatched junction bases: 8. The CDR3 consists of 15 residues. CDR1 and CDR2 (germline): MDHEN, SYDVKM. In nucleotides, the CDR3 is TGTGCCAGCAGTCTATCGGGGGGGGTTGCCGGGGAGCTGTTTTTT. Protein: CASSLSGGVAGELFF. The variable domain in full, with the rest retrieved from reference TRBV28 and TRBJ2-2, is DVKVTQSSRYLVKRTGEKVFLECVQDMDHENMFWYRQDPGLGLRLIYFSYDVKMKEKGDIPEGYSVSREKKERFSLILESASTNQTSMYLCASSLSGGVAGELFFGEGSRLTVL.

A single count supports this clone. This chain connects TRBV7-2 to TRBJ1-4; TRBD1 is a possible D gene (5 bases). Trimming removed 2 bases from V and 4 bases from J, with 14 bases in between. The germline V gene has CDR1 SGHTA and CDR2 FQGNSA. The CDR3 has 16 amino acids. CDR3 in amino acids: CASSLNPPGHNEKLFF. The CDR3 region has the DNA TGTGCCAGCAGCTTAAATCCCCCAGGGCATAATGAAAAACTGTTTTTT.

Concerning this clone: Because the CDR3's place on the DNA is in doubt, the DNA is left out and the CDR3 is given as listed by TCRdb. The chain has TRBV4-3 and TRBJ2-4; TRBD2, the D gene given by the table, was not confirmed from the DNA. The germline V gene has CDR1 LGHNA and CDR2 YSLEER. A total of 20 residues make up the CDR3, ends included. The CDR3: CASSPYLGTLGMVDKNIQYF.

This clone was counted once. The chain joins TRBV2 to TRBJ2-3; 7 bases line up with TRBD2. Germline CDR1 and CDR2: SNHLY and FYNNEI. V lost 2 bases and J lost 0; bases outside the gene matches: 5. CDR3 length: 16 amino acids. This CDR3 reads CASSELAGPSTDTQYF. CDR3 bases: TGTGCCAGCAGTGAATTAGCGGGCCCTAGCACAGATACGCAGTATTTT.

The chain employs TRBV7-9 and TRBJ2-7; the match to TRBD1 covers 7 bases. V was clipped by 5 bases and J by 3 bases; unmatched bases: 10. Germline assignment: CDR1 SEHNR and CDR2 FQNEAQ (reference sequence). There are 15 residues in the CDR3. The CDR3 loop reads CASSPLEGQIYEQYF. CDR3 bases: TGTGCCAGCAGCCCGCTCGAGGGACAGATCTACGAGCAGTACTTC.

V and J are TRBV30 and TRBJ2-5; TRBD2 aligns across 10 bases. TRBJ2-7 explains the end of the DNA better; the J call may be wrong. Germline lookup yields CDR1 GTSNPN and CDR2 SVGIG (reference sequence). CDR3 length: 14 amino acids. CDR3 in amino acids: CAWSKSGGGYEQYF. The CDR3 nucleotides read TGTGCCTGGAGTAAAAGCGGGGGGGGTTACGAGCAGTACTTC.

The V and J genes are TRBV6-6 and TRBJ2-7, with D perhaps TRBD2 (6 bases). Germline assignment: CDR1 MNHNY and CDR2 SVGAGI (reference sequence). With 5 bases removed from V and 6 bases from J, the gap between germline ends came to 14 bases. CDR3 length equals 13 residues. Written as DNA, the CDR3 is TGTGCCAGCAGTGGGGGGTTGGTAAGCGAGCAGTACTTC. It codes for CASSGGLVSEQYF.

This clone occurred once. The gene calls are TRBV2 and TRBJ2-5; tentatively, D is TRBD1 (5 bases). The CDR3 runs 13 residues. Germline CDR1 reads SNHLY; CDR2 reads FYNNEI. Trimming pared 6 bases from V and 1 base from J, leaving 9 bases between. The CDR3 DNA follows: TGTGCCAGCAGCACAGGCCTCCAAGAGACCCAGTACTTC. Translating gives CASSTGLQETQYF.

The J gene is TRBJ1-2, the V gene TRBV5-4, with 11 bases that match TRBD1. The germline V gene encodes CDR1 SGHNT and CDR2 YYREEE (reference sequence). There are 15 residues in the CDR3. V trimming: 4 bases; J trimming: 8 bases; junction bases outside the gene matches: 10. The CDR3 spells CASSLHGTGGRGYTF. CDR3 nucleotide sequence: TGTGCCAGCAGCCTGCATGGGACAGGGGGTCGAGGCTACACCTTC.

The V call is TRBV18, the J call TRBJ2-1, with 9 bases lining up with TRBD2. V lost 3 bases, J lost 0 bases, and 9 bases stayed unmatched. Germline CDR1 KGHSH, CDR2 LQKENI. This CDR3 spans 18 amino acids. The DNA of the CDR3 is TGTGCCAGCTCACCCCGACTAGCGGACTTTAGCTCCTACAATGAGCAGTTCTTC. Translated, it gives CASSPRLADFSSYNEQFF.

CDR3 protein: CASSPGDRRNTEAFF. DNA of the CDR3: TGTGCCAGCAGTCCGGGGGACAGACGGAACACTGAAGCTTTCTTT. The chain employs TRBV28 and TRBJ1-1, with 7 bases identical to TRBD1. CDR1 MDHEN and CDR2 SYDVKM come from the germline V gene. The J segment lost 1 base and the V segment lost 5 bases, leaving 7 bases of the junction unmatched. The CDR3 totals 15 residues.